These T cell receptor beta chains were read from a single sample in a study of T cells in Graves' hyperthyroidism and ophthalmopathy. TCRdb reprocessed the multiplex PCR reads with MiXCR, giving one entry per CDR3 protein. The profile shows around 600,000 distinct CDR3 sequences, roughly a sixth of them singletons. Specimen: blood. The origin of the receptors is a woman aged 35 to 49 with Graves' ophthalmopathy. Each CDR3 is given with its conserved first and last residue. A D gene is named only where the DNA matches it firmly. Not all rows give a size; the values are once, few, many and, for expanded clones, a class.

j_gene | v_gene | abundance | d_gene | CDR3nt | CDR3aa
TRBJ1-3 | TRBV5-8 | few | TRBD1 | TGTGCCAGCAGTAAAGACCCGGGACAGGGTCTCGGCTCTGGAAACACCATATATTTT | CASSKDPGQGLGSGNTIYF
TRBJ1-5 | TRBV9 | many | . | TGTGCCAGCAGCGTGATGGGGGGAGATCAGCCCCAGCATTTT | CASSVMGGDQPQHF
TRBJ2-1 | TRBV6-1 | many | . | TGTGCCAGCAGTCAACCTGGGGTCCACAATGAGCAGTTCTTC | CASSQPGVHNEQFF
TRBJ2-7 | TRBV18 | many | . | TGTGCCAGCTCACCATACCGGTCCTACGAGCAGTACTTC | CASSPYRSYEQYF
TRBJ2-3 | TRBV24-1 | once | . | TGTGCCACCAGTTACAGCGGCACAGATACGCAGTATTTT | CATSYSGTDTQYF
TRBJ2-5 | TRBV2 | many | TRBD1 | TGTGCCAGCAGTGAGGTGAGGGGGCCGCAAGAGACCCAGTACTTC | CASSEVRGPQETQYF
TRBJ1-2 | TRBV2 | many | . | TGTGCCAGCAGTGAGGCAGTCTTAGGCTACACCTTC | CASSEAVLGYTF
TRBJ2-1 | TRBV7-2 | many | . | TGTGCCAGCAGCTTAGACCGGGCCATCAATGAGCAGTTCTTC | CASSLDRAINEQFF
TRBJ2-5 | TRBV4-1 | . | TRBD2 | TGCGCCAGCAGCCAAGGGGGACTAGCGGGACAAGAGACCCAGTACTTC | CASSQGGLAGQETQYF
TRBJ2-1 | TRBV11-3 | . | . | TGTGCCAGCAGCAAAGACAGATTCTACAATGAGCAGTTCTTC | CASSKDRFYNEQFF
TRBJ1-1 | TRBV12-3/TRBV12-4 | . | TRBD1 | TGTGCCAGCAGAGAGCGGACAGGAGGGAACACTGAAGCTTTCTTT | CASRERTGGNTEAFF
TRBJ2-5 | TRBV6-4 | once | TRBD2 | TGTGCCAGCAGGGATTCCACAGGACTAGAATACTTC | CASRDSTGLEYF
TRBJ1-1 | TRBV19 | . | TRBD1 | TGTGCCAGTAGTGTCAGGGGGGAGGACACTGAAGCTTTCTTT | CASSVRGEDTEAFF
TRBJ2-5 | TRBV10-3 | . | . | TGTGCCATCAGTGTTGGAGGCCCCCAAGAGACCCAGTACTTC | CAISVGGPQETQYF
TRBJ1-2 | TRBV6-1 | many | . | TGTGCCAGCAGTGACCCCCATGGGGGCCACACACCAAGGACGGCGACTAACTATGGCTACACCTTC | CASSDPHGGHTPRTATNYGYTF
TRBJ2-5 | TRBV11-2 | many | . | TGTGCCAGCAGCTTAGATTTGGGGGTGGAGACCCAGTACTTC | CASSLDLGVETQYF
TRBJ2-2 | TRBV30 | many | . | TGTGCCTGGTCCACAGGGTTCGCCGGGGAGCTGTTTTTT | CAWSTGFAGELFF
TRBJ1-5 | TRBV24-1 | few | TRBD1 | TGTGCCACCAGTGAACAGGGGGCAAATCAGCCCCAGCATTTT | CATSEQGANQPQHF
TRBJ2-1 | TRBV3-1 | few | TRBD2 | TGTGCCAGCAGCCAAGACTCCCGAGCGGGAGATGAGCAGTTCTTC | CASSQDSRAGDEQFF
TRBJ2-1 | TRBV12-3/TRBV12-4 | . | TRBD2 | TGTGCCAGCAGTTTACGGGGGGGTGAGGAGGATGAGCAGTTCTTC | CASSLRGGEEDEQFF
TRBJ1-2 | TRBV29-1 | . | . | TGCAGCGTTGGACAGTACGGTGGCTACACCTTC | CSVGQYGGYTF
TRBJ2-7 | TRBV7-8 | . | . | TGTGCCAGCAGCCGAGCCGACCGCGCCTCCTACGAGCAGTACTTC | CASSRADRASYEQYF
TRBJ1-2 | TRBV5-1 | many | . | TGCGCCAGCAGCTTCGGACCGGCGGGTGGCTACACCTTC | CASSFGPAGGYTF
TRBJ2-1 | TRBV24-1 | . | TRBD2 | TGTGCCACCTCTATAGCGGGAGGACTTGACAATGAGCAGTTCTTC | CATSIAGGLDNEQFF
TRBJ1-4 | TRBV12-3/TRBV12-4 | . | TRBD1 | TGTGCCAGCAGCAAGGGACAGGGGGTGGGAACTAATGAAAAACTGTTTTTT | CASSKGQGVGTNEKLFF
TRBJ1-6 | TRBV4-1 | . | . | TGCGCCAGCAGCCAACTGACAGTCAATTCACCCCTCCACTTT | CASSQLTVNSPLHF
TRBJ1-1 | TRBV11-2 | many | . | TGTGCCAGCAGCTGGGGACAGAACACTGAAGCTTTCTTT | CASSWGQNTEAFF
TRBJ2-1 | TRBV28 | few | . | TGTGCCAGCAGTCAACGCGACAATGAGCAGTTCTTC | CASSQRDNEQFF
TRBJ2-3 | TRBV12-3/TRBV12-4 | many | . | TGTGCCAGCAGTACAGAACTGAGCACAGATACGCAGTATTTT | CASSTELSTDTQYF
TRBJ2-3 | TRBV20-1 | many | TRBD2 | TGCAGTGCGGCCTACCAACTAGCGGGGGGGCAAGATACGCAGTATTTT | CSAAYQLAGGQDTQYF
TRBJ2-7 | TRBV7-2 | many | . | TGTGCCAGCAGCCGGTACAGAGTTCCGAACGAGCAGTACTTC | CASSRYRVPNEQYF
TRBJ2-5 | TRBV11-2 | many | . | TGTGCCAGCAGCCAGGGTTTGGCGGAGACCCAGTACTTC | CASSQGLAETQYF
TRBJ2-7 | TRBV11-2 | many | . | TGTGCCAGCAGTCCCTTAGCCCGCTTGAGGGCCCATACCTACGAGCAGTACTTC | CASSPLARLRAHTYEQYF
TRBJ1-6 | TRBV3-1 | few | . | TGTGCCAGCAGCCAAGAGAAGGGGAGGAATAATTCACCCCTCCACTTT | CASSQEKGRNNSPLHF
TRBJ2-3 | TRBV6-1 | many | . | TGTGCCAGCAGTGAAGGGAGGCAGATTTTGACAGATACGCAGTATTTT | CASSEGRQILTDTQYF